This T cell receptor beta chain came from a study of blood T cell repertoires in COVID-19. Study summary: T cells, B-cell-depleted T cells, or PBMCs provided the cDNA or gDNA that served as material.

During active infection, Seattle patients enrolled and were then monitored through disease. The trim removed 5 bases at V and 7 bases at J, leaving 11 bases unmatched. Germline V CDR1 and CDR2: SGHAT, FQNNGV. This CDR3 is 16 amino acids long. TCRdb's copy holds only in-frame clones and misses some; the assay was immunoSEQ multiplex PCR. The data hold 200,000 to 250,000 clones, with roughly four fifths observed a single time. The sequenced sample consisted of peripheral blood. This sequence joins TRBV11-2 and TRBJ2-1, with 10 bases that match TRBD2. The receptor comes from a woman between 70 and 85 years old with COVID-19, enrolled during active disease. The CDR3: CASSPRLAGMVNEQFF. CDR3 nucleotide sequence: TGTGCCAGCAGCCCCAGACTAGCGGGTATGGTTAATGAGCAGTTCTTC. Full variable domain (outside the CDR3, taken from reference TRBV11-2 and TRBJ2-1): EAGVAQSPRYKIIEKRQSVAFWCNPISGHATLYWYQQILGQGPKLLIQFQNNGVVDDSQLPKDRFSAERLKGVDSTLKIQPAKLEDSAVYLCASSPRLAGMVNEQFFGPGTRLTVL.